This T cell receptor beta chain was recorded in a study of response to subunit inactivated influenza vaccine. General observations from the study: Each seasonal flu vaccination may recruit only limited new T cells, authors suggested.

This clonotype was seen repeatedly, ten times or more. The antigen remains undetermined. Trimming shortened V by 1 base and J by 0 bases, and 10 bases separated the two germline ends. This CDR3 spans 16 amino acids. CDR1 is LNHNV, CDR2 YYDKDF, per germline (reference sequence). One entry per CDR3 protein results from TCRdb running MiXCR on the RT-PCR reads. The sample consists of 170,000 or so distinct CDR3 sequences, over 8.5% of them appearing once. This chain uses TRBV15 with TRBJ2-1; D gene unclear. The sample here was CD8+ T cells sorted from PBMCs, taken roughly 24 months after vaccination. The sequence came from a man between 50 and 69 years old who received an inactivated influenza vaccine. As DNA, the CDR3 is TGTGCCACCAGCAGAGTCCTGGGGAACTCCTACAATGAGCAGTTCTTC. Amino acids: CATSRVLGNSYNEQFF.